The 4 T cell receptor beta chains below come from one sample, sequenced in a study of early stage breast cancer tumors. TCRdb's copy holds only in-frame clones and misses some; the assay was immunoSEQ multiplex PCR. This table holds approximately 30,000 clones, approximately 54% found once. Sequenced sample: breast tumor tissue. These receptors were obtained from a person aged 45 to 59 with breast cancer.

This clone was seen a handful of times. J is TRBJ1-2 and V is TRBV28; D unclear. V was clipped by 8 bases and J by 6 bases, with 16 bases between them. The CDR3 extends over 13 amino acids. The V gene's germline CDR1 is MDHEN and CDR2 SYDVKM. The CDR3 nucleotides are TGTGCCAGCGGGGTCTCCGGTGGGGATGGCTACACCTTC. It is translated as CASGVSGGDGYTF.

This clone is classed as medium-sized. The gene calls are TRBV7-9 and TRBJ2-1; 11 bases map to TRBD2. This CDR3 comprises 15 residues. V dropped 5 bases and J dropped 6; count of bases not matched to a gene: 6. Germline lookup yields CDR1 SEHNR and CDR2 FQNEAQ (reference sequence). The CDR3 nucleotides read TGTGCCAGCAGCACTAGCGGGAGCTATGGCAATGAGCAGTTCTTC. Translation gives CASSTSGSYGNEQFF.

This chain connects TRBV5-1 to TRBJ2-1; TRBD2 agrees at 12 bases. V gave up 2 bases and J gave up 2 bases; unmatched junction bases: 5. CDR1 and CDR2 (germline): SGHRS, YFSETQ. This CDR3 comprises 17 residues. CDR3 sequence reads: CASSFLTSGSPYNEQFF. The CDR3 bases are TGCGCCAGCAGCTTTTTGACTAGCGGGAGCCCCTACAATGAGCAGTTCTTC. The full variable domain, in which reference TRBV5-1 and TRBJ2-1 provide the parts outside the CDR3, is KAGVTQTPRYLIKTRGQQVTLSCSPISGHRSVSWYQQTPGQGLQFLFEYFSETQRNKGNFPGRFSGRQFSNSRSEMNVSTLELGDSALYLCASSFLTSGSPYNEQFFGPGTRLTVL.

The rearrangement joins TRBV6-6 to TRBJ2-7; D perhaps matches TRBD2 (5 bases). Per germline, CDR1 MNHNY and CDR2 SVGAGI (reference sequence). The CDR3 totals 14 residues. V dropped 5 bases and J dropped 2 bases, with 13 bases sitting between them. The CDR3 region is CASSISTGTYEQYF. CDR3 coding DNA: TGTGCCAGCAGTATCTCGACGGGGACCTACGAGCAGTACTTC.